A selection of T cell receptor beta chains follows, all from one sample in a study of graft-versus-host responses after intestinal transplantation. Their antigens remain unidentified. The method was immunoSEQ multiplex PCR; TCRdb's version includes in-frame clones alone and lacks a portion of them. The data contain around 100,000 clones, about 92% of them singletons. Sample: unstimulated CD8+ T cells sorted from spleen or lymph node cells, taken before transplant. Receptors originate from a human donor who was the organ donor for an intestinal transplant. CDR3s include the opening cysteine and the closing phenylalanine or tryptophan. Each record gives: V gene, D gene, clone size, J gene, CDR3 DNA, CDR3 protein. D genes are given only for firm matches. Where a row states a size, it is once, few, many or the class of an expanded clone; other rows omit it.

TRBV4-1	.	.	TRBJ2-1	TGCGCCACTACGGGGTCTAGCTCCTACAATGAGCAGTTCTTC	CATTGSSSYNEQFF
TRBV7-2	.	.	TRBJ2-7	TGTGCCAGCAGCTTAGGCCCACAGGTATACAACGAGCAGTACTTC	CASSLGPQVYNEQYF
TRBV7-9	TRBD1	.	TRBJ2-2	TGTGCCAGCAGCTTAAAAGGGGGCGGCGGGGAGCTGTTTTTT	CASSLKGGGGELFF
TRBV27	.	.	TRBJ1-5	TGTGCCAGCAGTTTATCGTCGCCTCTTGGCAATCAGCCCCAGCATTTT	CASSLSSPLGNQPQHF
TRBV6-6	.	.	TRBJ1-1	TGTGCCAGCAGTTACTCCTCTGGGGACACTGAAGCTTTCTTT	CASSYSSGDTEAFF
TRBV30	.	.	TRBJ1-5	TGTGCCTGGAGTGTACAGATCGGGAACAGGACAAAAAATCAGCCCCAGCATTTT	CAWSVQIGNRTKNQPQHF
TRBV25-1	.	.	TRBJ2-1	TGTGCCAGCAGTCGCCAGGGAAATGAGCAGTTCTTC	CASSRQGNEQFF
TRBV6-6	TRBD1	.	TRBJ2-3	TGTGCCAGCAGCGATGGACAGGGATTAGATACGCAGTATTTT	CASSDGQGLDTQYF
TRBV28	.	once	TRBJ1-5	TGTGCCAGCAGTTTTTGGAATCAGCCCCAGCATTTT	CASSFWNQPQHF
TRBV13	TRBD2	.	TRBJ2-1	TGTGCCAGCAGCTTAGCCAGCGGGAGGATCTCCTACAATGAGCAGTTCTTC	CASSLASGRISYNEQFF
TRBV7-9	.	once	TRBJ1-4	TGTGCCAGCAGCTTAGGTATCGGGGATGGTGGAAAACTGTTTTTT	CASSLGIGDGGKLFF
TRBV19	.	.	TRBJ2-1	TGTGCCAGTTCCCCTCGGGCCTACAATGAGCAGTTCTTC	CASSPRAYNEQFF
TRBV18	.	once	TRBJ2-7	TGTGCCAGCTCCGACACAGCCTACGAGCAGTACTTC	CASSDTAYEQYF
TRBV9	.	.	TRBJ2-7	TGTGCCAGCAGCGTCGGGGGATTTACCTACGAGCAGTACTTC	CASSVGGFTYEQYF
TRBV7-9	.	.	TRBJ2-7	TGTGCCAGCAGTAGAACAGGGCCCCTCTCCTACGAGCAGTACTTC	CASSRTGPLSYEQYF
TRBV13	TRBD2	.	TRBJ2-7	TGTGCCAGCAGCTTGCGCGGGACTAGAGGGGACGAGCAGTACTTC	CASSLRGTRGDEQYF
TRBV2	TRBD2	.	TRBJ2-3	TGTGCCAGCAGCGGGCTAGCGGGAGCTGACGGCACAGATACGCAGTATTTT	CASSGLAGADGTDTQYF
TRBV5-6	.	.	TRBJ2-2	TGTGCCAGCAGCTTGGATCACCGGGGAGCTGTTTTT	CASSLDHRGAVF
TRBV11-3	.	.	TRBJ1-5	TGTGCCAGCAGCCCCAGACCGGGGTCGAATAGCAATCAGCCCCAGCATTTT	CASSPRPGSNSNQPQHF
TRBV6-5	TRBD1	.	TRBJ2-5	TGTGCCAGCAGCCGGGGACAGGTGGCAGAGACCCAGTACTTC	CASSRGQVAETQYF
TRBV19	.	.	TRBJ2-7	TGTGCCAGTAGTATTAGGGGAGGAGACGAGCAGTACTTC	CASSIRGGDEQYF
TRBV5-5	.	.	TRBJ2-1	TGTGCCAGCAGCTTGCCAGGGTATGGTGAGCAGTTCTTC	CASSLPGYGEQFF
TRBV2	TRBD2	.	TRBJ2-5	TGTGCCAGCAGTGAGGTAGCGGGAGAATTGGAGACCCAGTACTTC	CASSEVAGELETQYF
TRBV28	.	.	TRBJ2-5	TGTGCCAGCAGTTTACCCTCTGACGTTCCTGAAGAGACCCAGTACTTC	CASSLPSDVPEETQYF
TRBV7-2	.	once	TRBJ2-1	TGTGCCAGCAGCTTAGGCAATGAGCAGTTCTTC	CASSLGNEQFF
TRBV5-6	.	.	TRBJ2-7	TGTGCCAGCAGCTTGTGGTTGCGGGACCTTCCCGAGCAGTACTTC	CASSLWLRDLPEQYF
TRBV19	TRBD2	.	TRBJ2-3	TGTGCCAGTAGTATCCTAGCGGTGAGCACAGATACGCAGTATTTT	CASSILAVSTDTQYF
TRBV5-6	.	.	TRBJ2-1	TGTGCCAGCAGCTCAGGGACCGCTCCCTACAATGAGCAGTTCTTC	CASSSGTAPYNEQFF
TRBV4-3	.	.	TRBJ1-1	TGCGCCAGCAGCCAACACACAGGGATTGAAGCTTTCTTT	CASSQHTGIEAFF
TRBV19	TRBD2	.	TRBJ2-7	TGTGCCAGTAGCTCCGAGCTAGCGGCCGCCTACGAGCAGTACTTC	CASSSELAAAYEQYF
TRBV28	.	.	TRBJ1-1	TGTGCCAGCACCCTTCCGGGACCGGGGGGAGGCACTGAAGCTTTCTTT	CASTLPGPGGGTEAFF
TRBV10-3	.	.	TRBJ2-3	TGTGCCATCAGTGAGCTTAAGGGGGAGACAGATACGCAGTATTTT	CAISELKGETDTQYF
TRBV4-1	TRBD1	.	TRBJ1-1	TGCGCCAGCAGCCAATTCCGTGGGACAGGGGCTTTCTTT	CASSQFRGTGAFF
TRBV9	TRBD1	once	TRBJ2-2	TGTGCCAGCAGCGTAGCCCCGGGACAGGGGAACGGGGAGCTGTTTTTT	CASSVAPGQGNGELFF
TRBV9	.	.	TRBJ1-1	TGTGCCAGCAGCGTGGGGAGTGGCACTGAAGCTTTCTTT	CASSVGSGTEAFF
TRBV7-9	.	.	TRBJ1-2	TGTGCCAGCAGCTTAGCCGGGACCCTTTATGGCTACACCTTC	CASSLAGTLYGYTF
TRBV6-5	.	.	TRBJ1-2	TGTGCCAGCAGTTGGAAGGGGGGGCGCCTGTATGGCTACACCTTC	CASSWKGGRLYGYTF
TRBV27	.	.	TRBJ2-7	TGTGCCAGCAGTCCCACAAGGATAGGCTACGAGCAGTACTTC	CASSPTRIGYEQYF
TRBV29-1	.	.	TRBJ1-1	TGCAGCGTTCCCCCCGGACAGAACACTGAAGCTTTCTTT	CSVPPGQNTEAFF
TRBV19	.	.	TRBJ2-1	TGTGCCAGTAGTATCTCCGGGGGTCCCCCCAATGAGCAGTTCTTC	CASSISGGPPNEQFF
TRBV5-1	.	.	TRBJ2-7	TGCGCCAGCAGCTTTACAAGTTTGAGTTACGAGCAGTACTTC	CASSFTSLSYEQYF
TRBV6-5	TRBD1	.	TRBJ1-2	TGTGCCAGCAGTTACAGGGACAGGGGGCATGATGGCTACACCTTC	CASSYRDRGHDGYTF
TRBV28	.	.	TRBJ2-1	TGTGCCAGCAGTGTATGGCTATTATCCTACAATGAGCAGTTCTTC	CASSVWLLSYNEQFF
TRBV9	TRBD2	.	TRBJ2-1	TGTGCCAGCAGACCTCTAGCGGGAGGGTACAATGAGCAGTTCTTC	CASRPLAGGYNEQFF
TRBV4-1	.	.	TRBJ2-3	TGCGCCAGCAGCCAAGAAACGGGGGACACAGATACGCAGTATTTT	CASSQETGDTDTQYF
TRBV6-5	.	.	TRBJ1-5	TGTGCCAGCAGGGATCCGGGGGATAGCAATCAGCCCCAGCATTTT	CASRDPGDSNQPQHF
TRBV14	.	.	TRBJ2-7	TGTGCCAGCAGCCAACATGGGCTCTACGAGCAGTACTTC	CASSQHGLYEQYF
TRBV4-1	.	.	TRBJ1-2	TGCGCCAGCAGCCAAGATAGGGACAATGGCTACACCTTC	CASSQDRDNGYTF
TRBV15	TRBD2	.	TRBJ2-7	TGTGCCACCAGCAGAGTCCCAGCGGGAGTCAACTACGAGCAGTACTTC	CATSRVPAGVNYEQYF
TRBV7-2	.	.	TRBJ1-3	TGTGCCAGCAGCTCATGGACCGGGGACGGGGCGAGCTCTGGAAACACCATATATTTT	CASSSWTGDGASSGNTIYF
TRBV2	.	.	TRBJ2-1	TGTGCCAGCAGTGAACCCTGGGCCACTAGGACTGAGCAGTTCTTC	CASSEPWATRTEQFF